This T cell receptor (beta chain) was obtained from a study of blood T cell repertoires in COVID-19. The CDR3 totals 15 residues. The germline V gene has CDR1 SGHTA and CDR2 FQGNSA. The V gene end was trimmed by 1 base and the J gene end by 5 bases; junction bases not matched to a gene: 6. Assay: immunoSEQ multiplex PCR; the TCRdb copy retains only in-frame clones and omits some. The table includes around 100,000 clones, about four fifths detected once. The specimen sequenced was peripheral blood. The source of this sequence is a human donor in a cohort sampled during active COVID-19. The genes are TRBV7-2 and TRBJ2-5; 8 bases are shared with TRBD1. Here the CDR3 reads CASSLERNRGETQYF. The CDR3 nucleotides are TGTGCCAGCAGCTTAGAAAGGAACAGGGGGGAGACCCAGTACTTC.